The following is a T cell receptor beta chain sequence with its context. Trimming cost V 2 bases and J 6 bases, with 14 bases left between them. Germline V CDR1 and CDR2: SGHDT, YYEEEE. The CDR3 contains 14 residues. The data stem from a study of blood T cell repertoires in COVID-19. Study at large: Material from acute and convalescent COVID-19 was sourced from the United States, Italy and Spain. Sources were T cells, B-cell-depleted T cells, or PBMCs; the material itself was cDNA or gDNA.

The assay was immunoSEQ multiplex PCR, and TCRdb's table has in-frame clones only and misses some. The profile covers some 200,000 clones, with around 87% appearing a single time and around 7% taken by the ten largest. Sample: PBMCs or T cells enriched from blood (not recorded which). This sequence joins TRBV5-6 and TRBJ2-5; weak D call: TRBD1 (6 bases). This sequence was found in a man in his thirties or forties in a cohort exposed to, infected with or recovered from COVID-19 (not recorded which). The CDR3 coding sequence is TGTGCCAGCAGCTTATGGACAGCCCGACAGACCCAGTACTTC. Translating gives CASSLWTARQTQYF.